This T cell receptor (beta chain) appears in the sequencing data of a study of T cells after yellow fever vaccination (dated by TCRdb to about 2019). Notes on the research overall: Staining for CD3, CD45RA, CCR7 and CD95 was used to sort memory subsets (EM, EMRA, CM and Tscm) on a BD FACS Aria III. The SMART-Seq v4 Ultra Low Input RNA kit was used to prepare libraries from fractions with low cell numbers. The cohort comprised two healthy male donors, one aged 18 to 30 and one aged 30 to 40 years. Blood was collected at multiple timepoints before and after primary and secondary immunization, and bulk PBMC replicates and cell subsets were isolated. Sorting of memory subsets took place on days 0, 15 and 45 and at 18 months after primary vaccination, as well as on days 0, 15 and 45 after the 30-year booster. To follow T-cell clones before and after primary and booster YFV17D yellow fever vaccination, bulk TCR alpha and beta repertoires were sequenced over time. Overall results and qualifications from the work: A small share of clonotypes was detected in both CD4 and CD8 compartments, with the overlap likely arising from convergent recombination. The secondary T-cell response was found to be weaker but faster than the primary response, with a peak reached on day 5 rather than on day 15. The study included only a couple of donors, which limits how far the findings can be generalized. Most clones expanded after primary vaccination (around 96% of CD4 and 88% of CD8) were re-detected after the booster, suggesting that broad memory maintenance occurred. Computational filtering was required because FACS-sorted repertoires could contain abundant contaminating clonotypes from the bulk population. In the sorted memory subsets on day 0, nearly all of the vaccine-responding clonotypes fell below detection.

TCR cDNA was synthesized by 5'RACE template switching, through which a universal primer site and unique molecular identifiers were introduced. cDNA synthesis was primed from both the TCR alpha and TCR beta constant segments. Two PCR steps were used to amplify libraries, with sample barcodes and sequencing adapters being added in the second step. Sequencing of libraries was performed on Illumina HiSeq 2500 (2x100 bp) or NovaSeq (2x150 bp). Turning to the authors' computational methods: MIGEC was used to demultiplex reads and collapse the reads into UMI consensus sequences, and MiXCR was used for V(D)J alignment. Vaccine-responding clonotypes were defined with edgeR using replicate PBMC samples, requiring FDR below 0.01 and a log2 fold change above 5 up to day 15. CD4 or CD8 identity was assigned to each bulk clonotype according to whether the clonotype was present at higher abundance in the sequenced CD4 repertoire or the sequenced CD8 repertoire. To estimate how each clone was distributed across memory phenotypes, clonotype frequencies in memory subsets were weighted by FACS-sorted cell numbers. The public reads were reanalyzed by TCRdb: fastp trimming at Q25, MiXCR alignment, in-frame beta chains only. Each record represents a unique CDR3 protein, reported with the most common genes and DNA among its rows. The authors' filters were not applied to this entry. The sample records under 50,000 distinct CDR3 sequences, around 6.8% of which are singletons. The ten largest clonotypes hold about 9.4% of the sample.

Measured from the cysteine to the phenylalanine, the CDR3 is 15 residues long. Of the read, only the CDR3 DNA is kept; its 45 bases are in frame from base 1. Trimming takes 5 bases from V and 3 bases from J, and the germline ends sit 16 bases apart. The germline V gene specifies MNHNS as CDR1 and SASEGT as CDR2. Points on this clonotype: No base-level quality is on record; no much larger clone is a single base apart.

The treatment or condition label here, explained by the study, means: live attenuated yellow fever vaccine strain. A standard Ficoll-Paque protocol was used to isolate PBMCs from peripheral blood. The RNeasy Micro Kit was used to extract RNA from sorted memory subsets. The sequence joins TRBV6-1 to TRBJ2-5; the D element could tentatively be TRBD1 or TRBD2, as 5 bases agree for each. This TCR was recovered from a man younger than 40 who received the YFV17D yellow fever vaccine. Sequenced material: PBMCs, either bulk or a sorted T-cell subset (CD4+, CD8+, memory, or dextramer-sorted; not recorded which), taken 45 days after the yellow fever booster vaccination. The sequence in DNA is TGTGCCAGCAGTCGACGGGACGGAGGTAAAGAGACCCAGTACTTC. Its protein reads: CASSRRDGGKETQYF.